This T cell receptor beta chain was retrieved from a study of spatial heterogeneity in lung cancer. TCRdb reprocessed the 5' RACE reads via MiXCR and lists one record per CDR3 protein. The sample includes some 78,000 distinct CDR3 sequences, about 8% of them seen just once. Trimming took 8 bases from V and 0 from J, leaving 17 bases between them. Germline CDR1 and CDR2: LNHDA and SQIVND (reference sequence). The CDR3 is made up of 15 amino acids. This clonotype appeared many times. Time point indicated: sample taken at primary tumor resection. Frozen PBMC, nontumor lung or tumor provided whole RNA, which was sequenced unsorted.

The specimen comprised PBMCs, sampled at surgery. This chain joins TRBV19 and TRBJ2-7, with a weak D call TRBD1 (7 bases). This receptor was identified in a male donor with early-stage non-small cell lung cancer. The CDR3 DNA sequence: TGTGCCAGTTCCGCGGGACAGAGCAGCTCCTACGAGCAGTACTTC. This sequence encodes CASSAGQSSSYEQYF.